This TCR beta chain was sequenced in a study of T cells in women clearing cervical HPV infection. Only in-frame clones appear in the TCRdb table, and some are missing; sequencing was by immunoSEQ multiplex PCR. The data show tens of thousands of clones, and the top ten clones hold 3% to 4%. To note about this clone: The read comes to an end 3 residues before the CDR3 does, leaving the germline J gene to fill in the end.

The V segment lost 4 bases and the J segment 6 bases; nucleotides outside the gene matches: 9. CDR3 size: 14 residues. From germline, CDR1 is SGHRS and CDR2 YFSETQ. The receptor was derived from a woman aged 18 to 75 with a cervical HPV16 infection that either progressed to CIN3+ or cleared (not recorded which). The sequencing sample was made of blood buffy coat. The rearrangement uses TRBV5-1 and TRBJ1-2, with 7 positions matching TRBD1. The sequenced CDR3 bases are TGCGCCAGCAGCGAGGAGACAGGGTACAATGGC. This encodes CASSEETGYNG. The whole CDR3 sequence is CASSEETGYNGYTF. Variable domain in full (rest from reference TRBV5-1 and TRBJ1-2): KAGVTQTPRYLIKTRGQQVTLSCSPISGHRSVSWYQQTPGQGLQFLFEYFSETQRNKGNFPGRFSGRQFSNSRSEMNVSTLELGDSALYLCASSEETGYNGYTFGSGTRLTVV.